This T cell receptor beta chain was sequenced for a study of blood T cell repertoires in COVID-19. Across the study: Researchers got acute and convalescent COVID-19 samples from the United States, Italy and Spain. T cells, B-cell-depleted T cells, or PBMCs provided the cDNA or gDNA that served as material.

Original processing notes: Amplifying reference gene primers gave estimates of nucleated cell counts. Some clones are missing from TCRdb's copy, which holds only in-frame ones; the method was immunoSEQ multiplex PCR. V and J calls and clone size are copied from that table; D and trimming were computed from the DNA. The sample lists tens of thousands of clones; 79% were seen once. The CDR3 runs to 15 residues. The germline V gene encodes CDR1 MNHNY and CDR2 SVGAGI (reference sequence). V lost 7 bases to trimming and J lost 4 bases; unmatched junction nucleotides: 9. V and J are TRBV6-6 and TRBJ2-3; 9 bases match TRBD1. The clonotype comes from a man in his 60s with active or convalescent COVID-19. The sequencing input was peripheral blood. DNA of the CDR3: TGTGCCAGCACCCCCAGGGACAGGGCGGCAGATACGCAGTATTTT. It translates to CASTPRDRAADTQYF.